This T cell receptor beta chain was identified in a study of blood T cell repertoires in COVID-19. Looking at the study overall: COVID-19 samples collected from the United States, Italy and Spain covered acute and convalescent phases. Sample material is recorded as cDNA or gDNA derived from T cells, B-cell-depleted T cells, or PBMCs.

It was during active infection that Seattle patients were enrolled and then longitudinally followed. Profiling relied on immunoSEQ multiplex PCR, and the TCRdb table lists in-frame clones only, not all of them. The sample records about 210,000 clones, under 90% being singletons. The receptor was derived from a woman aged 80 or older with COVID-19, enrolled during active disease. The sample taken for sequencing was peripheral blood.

The CDR3 loop reads CASSPQAIQETQYF. As DNA, the CDR3 is TGTGCCAGCTCACCGCAGGCGATTCAAGAGACCCAGTACTTC. This rearrangement joins TRBV18 to TRBJ2-5; D ambiguous. Trimming took off 3 bases at V and 2 bases at J, with 10 bases between the two ends. The CDR3 sequence is 14 residues long. Germline assignment: CDR1 KGHSH and CDR2 LQKENI.